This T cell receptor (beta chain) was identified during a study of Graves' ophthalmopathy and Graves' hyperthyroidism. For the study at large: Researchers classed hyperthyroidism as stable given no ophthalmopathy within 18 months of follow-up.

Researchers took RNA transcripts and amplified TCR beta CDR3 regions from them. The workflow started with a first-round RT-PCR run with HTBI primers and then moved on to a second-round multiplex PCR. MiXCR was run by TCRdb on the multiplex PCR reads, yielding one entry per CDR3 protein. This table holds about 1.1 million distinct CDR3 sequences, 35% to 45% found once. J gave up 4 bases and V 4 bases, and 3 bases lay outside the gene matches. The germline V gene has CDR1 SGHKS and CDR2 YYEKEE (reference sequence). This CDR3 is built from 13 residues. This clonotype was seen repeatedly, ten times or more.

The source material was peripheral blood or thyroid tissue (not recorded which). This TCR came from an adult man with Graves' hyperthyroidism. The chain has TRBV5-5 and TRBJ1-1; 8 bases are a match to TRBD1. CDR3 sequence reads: CASSVDRVTEAFF. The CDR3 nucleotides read TGTGCCAGCAGCGTGGACAGGGTCACTGAAGCTTTCTTT.